This T cell receptor (beta chain) was found in a study of shared clonotypes between healthy human individuals. This clone was recorded once. The table came from immunoSEQ multiplex PCR; TCRdb's copy has only in-frame clones and leaves some out. This sample carries more than 850,000 clones, around 78% of them seen once, and the ten largest clones take 0.5% to 0.6%. V dropped 6 bases and J dropped 7; count of bases not matched to a gene: 9. The length of the CDR3 is 14 residues. Looked up from germline, CDR1 is MNHEY and CDR2 is SVGAGI. The rearrangement links TRBV6-5 to TRBJ2-1; TRBD2 aligns across 7 bases. Specimen: memory CD4+ T cells from PBMCs. Sample subset: CD45RA-negative fraction. This receptor was taken from a man aged 18 to 29 in good health. Some clones in this sample may be carry-over from other donors' samples. CDR3 protein: CASRVREGLNEQFF. The DNA for the CDR3 is TGTGCCAGCAGAGTTAGGGAGGGGTTGAATGAGCAGTTCTTC.